A single sample gave rise to the 7 T cell receptor beta chains below, sequenced in a study of T cell repertoires in cytomegalovirus infection. TCRdb fed the reads into MiXCR, producing one record per CDR3 protein. This table holds about 150,000 distinct CDR3 sequences, about 25% found once. The specimen sequenced was PBMCs. The origin of the receptors is a human donor in good health (CMV status not recorded). Some clones in this sample may be carry-over from other donors' samples.

Note on this clonotype: It may be a read error: a sequence one base away is much more abundant. The CDR3 DNA reads TGTGCCAGCGAGACTAGCGGATTCACAGATACGCAGTATTTT. Amino acid sequence: CASETSGFTDTQYF. The genes are TRBV7-2 and TRBJ2-3; 9 bases fit TRBD2. This CDR3 contains 14 residues. With 8 bases clipped from V and 2 bases from J, the junction kept 5 bases outside the gene matches. Germline CDR1 and CDR2: SGHTA and FQGNSA.

The genes are TRBV28 and TRBJ1-2; no firm D call. This CDR3 has 14 residues. Germline V CDR1 and CDR2: MDHEN, SYDVKM. Between the trimmed V and J ends, which lost 4 bases and 2 bases, there was a span of 11 bases. CDR3 loop: CASSSPVSNYGYTF. CDR3 DNA: TGTGCCAGCAGTTCACCCGTGAGCAACTATGGCTACACCTTC.

The V gene is TRBV12-3 or TRBV12-4, the J gene TRBJ2-3, with TRBD2 identical over 8 bases. J gave up 4 bases and V 6 bases, and 6 bases lay outside the gene matches. The length of the CDR3 is 14 residues. The CDR3 loop reads CASRPSGGADTQYF. CDR3 DNA: TGTGCCAGCAGGCCCAGCGGGGGCGCAGATACGCAGTATTTT.

This clonotype was observed a handful of times. The chain joins TRBV2 to TRBJ1-6; D ambiguous. The V and J ends lost 6 bases and 4 bases respectively, with 7 bases between them. The CDR3 spans 13 residues. Germline V CDR1 and CDR2: SNHLY, FYNNEI. The CDR3 DNA follows: TGTGCCAGCAGAGACGATTATAATTCACCCCTCCACTTT. This translates into CASRDDYNSPLHF.

The V gene is TRBV28, the J gene TRBJ2-1; TRBD1 might be the D (7 bases). Germline-derived CDR1 and CDR2 are MDHEN and SYDVKM. Between the trimmed V and J ends, which lost 7 bases and 5 bases, there was a span of 21 bases. The CDR3 runs to 16 residues. This chain's CDR3 is CASTSPQGERDNEQFF. CDR3 in DNA: TGTGCCAGCACCTCGCCCCAGGGGGAGCGGGACAATGAGCAGTTCTTC.

The chain is built from TRBV6-8 and TRBJ2-1; perhaps TRBD1 as D (6 bases). V was clipped by 6 bases and J by 8 bases, with 8 bases between them. The CDR3 runs 11 residues. In germline, CDR1 is MNHGY, CDR2 SAAAGT. The CDR3 here is CASSQGYEQFF. Here the CDR3 DNA reads TGTGCCAGCAGCCAGGGGTATGAGCAGTTCTTC.

On this clonotype itself: Possible read error: a much larger clone is one base away. The genes are TRBV7-2 and TRBJ2-7, with 7 bases identical to TRBD1. J was trimmed by 9 bases and V by 5 bases; bases with no gene match: 13. Germline CDR1 SGHTA, CDR2 FQGNSA. This CDR3 has 14 residues. In DNA form, the CDR3 reads TGTGCCAGCAGCCAGACGACAGGGACGGGCGTGCAGTACTTC. Its protein is CASSQTTGTGVQYF. Complete variable domain (other parts from reference TRBV7-2 and TRBJ2-7): GAGVSQSPSNKVTEKGKDVELRCDPISGHTALYWYRQSLGQGLEFLIYFQGNSAPDKSGLPSDRFSAERTGGSVSTLTIQRTQQEDSAVYLCASSQTTGTGVQYFGPGTRLTVT.